The 25 T cell receptor beta chains below were found in one sample sequenced in a study of glioma-infiltrating T cells after dendritic cell vaccination. The repertoire was sequenced with immunoSEQ multiplex PCR; TCRdb's copy has only in-frame clones and lacks some. The sample has 50,000 to 75,000 clones, over 65% seen once. The time point denotes: after dendritic cell vaccination, including at tumor progression/relapse. The sample here was blood, taken after dendritic cell vaccination. The origin of the receptors is a human donor with glioblastoma.

This clone was detected once. V gene TRBV7-9 combines with J gene TRBJ1-5; 7 nucleotides line up with TRBD1. The CDR3 spans 15 residues. CDR1 and CDR2 from the germline V gene are SEHNR and FQNEAQ (reference sequence). J gave up 6 bases and V 4 bases, and 9 bases lay outside the gene matches. CDR3 loop: CASSSSTGDRQPQHF. CDR3 nucleotide sequence: TGTGCCAGCAGCTCATCAACAGGGGATCGTCAGCCCCAGCATTTT.

The chain recombines TRBV9 with TRBJ2-3; D is possibly TRBD1 (5 bases). CDR3 length equals 15 residues. Trimming took off 0 bases at V and 2 bases at J, with 10 bases between the two ends. Looked up from germline, CDR1 is SGDLS and CDR2 is YYNGEE. CDR3 in amino acids: CASSVDWGNTDTQYF. For the CDR3, the DNA is TGTGCCAGCAGCGTAGACTGGGGCAACACAGATACGCAGTATTTT.

V and J are TRBV7-2 and TRBJ2-3; TRBD2 might be the D (6 bases). The CDR3 sequence is 14 residues long. V was trimmed by 5 bases and J by 2 bases, leaving 11 bases between them. Germline-derived CDR1 and CDR2 are SGHTA and FQGNSA. Here the CDR3 reads CASSGTGPTDTQYF. The CDR3, as DNA: TGTGCCAGCAGCGGGACTGGACCCACAGATACGCAGTATTTT.

The V call is TRBV7-2, the J call TRBJ2-7; 7 bases are shared with TRBD1. J gave up 3 bases and V 5 bases, and 7 bases lay outside the gene matches. Germline V lookup: CDR1 SGHTA, CDR2 FQGNSA. The CDR3 has 14 residues. The chain's CDR3 is CASSRGGGNYEQYF. The CDR3 nucleotides are TGTGCCAGCAGCCGAGGGGGCGGAAACTACGAGCAGTACTTC.

The chain couples TRBV19 to TRBJ1-1; D remains ambiguous. The V gene's germline CDR1 is LNHDA and CDR2 SQIVND (reference sequence). Between the trimmed V and J ends, which lost 6 bases and 4 bases, there was a span of 24 bases. The CDR3 spans 17 residues. CDR3 loop: CASRVTYSAGVGTEAFF. In nucleotides, the CDR3 is TGTGCCAGTAGGGTGACCTACTCGGCCGGGGTTGGCACTGAAGCTTTCTTT.

The CDR3 DNA reads as TGTGCCAGTAGTATCTGGACAGGGGGCCAGATGGATGAGCAGTTCTTC. It translates to CASSIWTGGQMDEQFF. The chain is built from TRBV19 and TRBJ2-1, with 11 bases that match TRBD1. The CDR3 spans 16 residues. The V gene's germline CDR1 is LNHDA and CDR2 SQIVND (reference sequence). Germline trimming cut 3 bases from V and 8 bases from J; bases unmatched to any gene: 9. Full variable domain (remainder filled in from reference TRBV19 and TRBJ2-1): DGGITQSPKYLFRKEGQNVTLSCEQNLNHDAMYWYRQDPGQGLRLIYYSQIVNDFQKGDIAEGYSVSREKKESFPLTVTSAQKNPTAFYLCASSIWTGGQMDEQFFGPGTRLTVL.

The rearrangement joins TRBV9 to TRBJ1-4; 8 nucleotides match TRBD1. The V and J ends lost 5 bases and 8 bases, in that order; junction bases with no gene match: 5. The CDR3 extends over 13 amino acids. Germline values: CDR1 SGDLS, CDR2 YYNGEE. As DNA, the CDR3 is TGTGCCAGCAGTAGACAGGGGAAAGAAAAACTGTTTTTT. This encodes CASSRQGKEKLFF.

V and J are TRBV6-1 and TRBJ2-3; 11 nucleotides match TRBD1. J gave up 2 bases and V 4 bases, and 5 bases lay outside the gene matches. The germline V gene has CDR1 MNHNS and CDR2 SASEGT. The CDR3 consists of 16 residues. Here the CDR3 reads CASSARDRGATDTQYF. DNA of the CDR3: TGTGCCAGCAGTGCCAGGGACAGGGGGGCCACAGATACGCAGTATTTT.

V and J are TRBV5-1 and TRBJ2-2, with D possibly TRBD1 on 5 matching bases. V lost 4 bases to trimming and J lost 1 base, with 8 bases between them. The CDR3 extends over 14 amino acids. Germline CDR1 and CDR2: SGHRS and YFSETQ. The CDR3 coding sequence is TGCGCCAGCAGCCGACAGCAGAACACCGGGGAGCTGTTTTTT. As protein: CASSRQQNTGELFF.

The J gene is TRBJ2-5, the V gene TRBV9; D is uncertain. Per the germline V gene, CDR1 is SGDLS and CDR2 is YYNGEE. The V end was cut by 3 bases, the J end by 0 bases, with 9 bases between. CDR3 length equals 14 residues. In nucleotides, the CDR3 is TGTGCCAGCAGCGGAAGCGTTAACCAAGAGACCCAGTACTTC. It is translated as CASSGSVNQETQYF.

The chain employs TRBV11-3 and TRBJ1-2; 8 nucleotides align to TRBD1. V lost 5 bases, J lost 3 bases, and 5 bases stayed unmatched. The CDR3 extends over 14 amino acids. The germline V gene has CDR1 SGHNT and CDR2 YENEEA. In DNA, the CDR3 is TGTGCCAGCAGCCCCCGACAGGGGTACTATGGCTACACCTTC. This encodes CASSPRQGYYGYTF.

The J gene is TRBJ2-7, the V gene TRBV4-2, with 13 bases fitting TRBD2. The CDR3 is 18 residues long. CDR1 and CDR2 from the germline V gene are LGHNA and YNFKEQ. V lost 1 base and J lost 1; bases outside the gene matches: 7. The CDR3 protein is CASSQATSGGAESYEQYF. The CDR3, as DNA: TGTGCCAGCAGCCAAGCCACTAGCGGGGGGGCCGAATCCTACGAGCAGTACTTC.

The chain joins TRBV7-3 to TRBJ2-3; D possibly corresponds to TRBD2 (5 bases). With 3 bases removed from V and 2 bases from J, the gap between germline ends came to 12 bases. The CDR3 length is 15 residues. The V gene's germline CDR1 is SGHTA and CDR2 FQGTGA. DNA for the CDR3: TGTGCCAGCAGCTTGAGAAACGGGGACACAGATACGCAGTATTTT. Its translation is CASSLRNGDTDTQYF.

This clone was seen once. The genes are TRBV5-1 and TRBJ2-2; D call uncertain. The germline V gene encodes CDR1 SGHRS and CDR2 YFSETQ. V lost 0 bases and J lost 6, with 9 bases in between. This CDR3 is 14 amino acids long. The CDR3 DNA reads TGCGCCAGCAGCTTGGAGCGTCTTCCCGGGGAGCTGTTTTTT. This gives the protein CASSLERLPGELFF.

This chain links TRBV7-2 with TRBJ1-6; D perhaps matches TRBD1 (5 bases). Trimming pared 1 base from V and 8 bases from J, leaving 12 bases between. The germline V gene encodes CDR1 SGHTA and CDR2 FQGNSA. The CDR3 covers 15 residues. The CDR3 sequence is CASSLVAGQDSPLHF. The CDR3 coding sequence is TGTGCCAGCAGCTTAGTGGCAGGGCAGGATTCACCCCTCCACTTT.

This rearrangement joins TRBV30 to TRBJ2-3; TRBD1 might be the D (6 bases). The CDR3 extends over 14 amino acids. The germline V gene has CDR1 GTSNPN and CDR2 SVGIG (reference sequence). The V and J ends lost 7 bases and 0 bases respectively, with 14 bases between them. DNA of the CDR3: TGTGCCTTGCAACAGGGTTTCAGCACAGATACGCAGTATTTT. Amino acid sequence: CALQQGFSTDTQYF.

The V call is TRBV11-3, the J call TRBJ1-2; D unresolved. V lost 3 bases and J lost 1, with 6 bases in between. The CDR3 has 13 amino acids. CDR1 is SGHNT and CDR2 is YENEEA in the germline V gene. The CDR3: CASSFGSNYGYTF. The CDR3 DNA reads as TGTGCCAGCAGCTTCGGGAGTAACTATGGCTACACCTTC.

The chain is built from TRBV6-5 and TRBJ1-1; possible D gene TRBD1, 5 bases. Germline V gene lookup returns CDR1 MNHEY and CDR2 SVGAGI. Trimming cost V 4 bases and J 10 bases, with 16 bases left between them. This CDR3 has 13 amino acids. As DNA, the CDR3 is TGTGCCAGCAGTTCCCCAGGGTCTACTTCAGCTTTCTTT. Translated: CASSSPGSTSAFF.

V usage is TRBV4-2 and J usage is TRBJ2-1; a possible D gene is TRBD1 (6 bases). With 5 bases removed from V and 0 bases from J, the gap between germline ends came to 20 bases. The CDR3 runs to 18 residues. Germline loops: CDR1 LGHNA, CDR2 YNFKEQ. This chain's CDR3 is CASSEFDRPQSSYNEQFF. CDR3 coding DNA: TGTGCCAGCAGCGAGTTTGACAGGCCCCAGAGCTCCTACAATGAGCAGTTCTTC.

This chain's CDR3 is CASSLRGRVEKLFF. Here the CDR3 DNA reads TGTGCCAGCAGTTTAAGGGGGAGGGTGGAAAAACTGTTTTTT. The V and J genes are TRBV28 and TRBJ1-4; D is perhaps TRBD1 (6 bases). This CDR3 has 14 amino acids. Trimming removed 2 bases from V and 8 bases from J, with 12 bases in between. From germline, CDR1 is MDHEN and CDR2 SYDVKM. Full variable domain (rest looked up from reference TRBV28 and TRBJ1-4): DVKVTQSSRYLVKRTGEKVFLECVQDMDHENMFWYRQDPGLGLRLIYFSYDVKMKEKGDIPEGYSVSREKKERFSLILESASTNQTSMYLCASSLRGRVEKLFFGSGTQLSVL.

This chain links TRBV5-1 with TRBJ2-7; 7 nucleotides line up with TRBD1. Trimming removed 3 bases from V and 0 bases from J; junction bases left unmatched: 6. This CDR3 has 15 amino acids. CDR1 and CDR2 (germline): SGHRS, YFSETQ. Here the CDR3 DNA reads TGCGCCAGCAGCTCGGGACAGATTCGCTCCTACGAGCAGTACTTC. It yields the protein CASSSGQIRSYEQYF.

The chain combines TRBV4-2 with TRBJ2-3; 7 bases line up with TRBD1. In germline, CDR1 is LGHNA, CDR2 YNFKEQ. The CDR3 runs to 15 residues. Trimming removed 1 base from V and 4 bases from J; junction bases left unmatched: 5. DNA of the CDR3: TGTGCCAGCAGCCAAGGCAGGGGGTCCGCAGATACGCAGTATTTT. It translates to CASSQGRGSADTQYF.

This chain connects TRBV4-3 to TRBJ1-1; tentatively, D is TRBD1 (6 bases). CDR3 size: 14 residues. With 7 bases removed from V and 0 bases from J, the gap between germline ends came to 12 bases. Germline lookup yields CDR1 LGHNA and CDR2 YSLEER. The CDR3 sequence is CASKEQGVNTEAFF. Here the CDR3 DNA reads TGCGCCAGCAAAGAACAGGGCGTGAACACTGAAGCTTTCTTT.

V and J are TRBV29-1 and TRBJ2-1; the D gene is possibly TRBD1 (5 bases). The germline gives CDR1 SQVTM, CDR2 ANQGSEA. The CDR3 extends over 13 amino acids. V was pared by 3 bases and J by 4 bases, with 10 bases between. The CDR3 reads CSVEGRDYNEQFF. CDR3 in DNA: TGCAGCGTTGAGGGCAGGGATTACAATGAGCAGTTCTTC.

The genes are TRBV5-1 and TRBJ2-3, with D perhaps TRBD2 (7 bases). Germline V gene data show CDR1 as SGHRS and CDR2 as YFSETQ. V lost 6 bases and J lost 0, with 17 bases in between. This CDR3 comprises 16 residues. CDR3 in amino acids: CASTWGASGSTDTQYF. As DNA, the CDR3 is TGCGCCAGCACCTGGGGGGCTAGCGGAAGCACAGATACGCAGTATTTT.